These 18 T cell receptor beta chains originate from one sample sequenced in a study of T cell repertoires in cytomegalovirus infection. TCRdb processed the reads anew with MiXCR; each CDR3 protein has one entry. The profile shows 160,000 or so distinct CDR3 sequences, roughly 21% of them singletons. What these receptors recognize is not known. Source: CD8+ T cells from cultured PBMCs, taken from culture after CMV antigen stimulation. The receptors shown here come from a human donor in good health (CMV status not recorded). Some clones in this sample may be carry-over from other donors' samples.

The chain joins TRBV7-9 to TRBJ2-3; 8 bases align to TRBD2. CDR1 and CDR2 from the germline V gene are SEHNR and FQNEAQ (reference sequence). The CDR3 runs to 15 residues. The V segment lost 5 bases and the J segment 5 bases; nucleotides outside the gene matches: 9. CDR3 coding DNA: TGTGCCAGCAGCCACGGGGGGGCACCGATAGATACGCAGTATTTT. Its translation is CASSHGGAPIDTQYF.

This clonotype was seen ten or more times. This sequence joins TRBV4-1 and TRBJ1-5, with D perhaps matching TRBD1 (6 bases). CDR1 MGHRA and CDR2 YSYEKL come from the germline V gene. The CDR3 length is 19 residues. The V gene lost 0 bases and the J gene lost 0 bases, with 18 bases spanning the gap. The DNA of the CDR3 is TGCGCCAGCAGCCAAGATGGGGGCACTCCTATGGGTAGCAATCAGCCCCAGCATTTT. Its translation: CASSQDGGTPMGSNQPQHF.

Only a few counts were recorded for this clonotype. The chain employs TRBV6-2 or TRBV6-3 and TRBJ2-3; unclear D gene. The CDR3 runs 15 residues. V was cut by 0 bases and J by 3 bases, with 10 bases left in between. Germline assignment: CDR1 MNHEY and CDR2 SVGEGT. CDR3 in amino acids: CASSYSGHPTDTQYF. For the CDR3, the DNA is TGTGCCAGCAGTTACTCGGGCCACCCTACAGATACGCAGTATTTT.

V and J are TRBV11-2 and TRBJ2-2, with D perhaps matching TRBD1 or TRBD2 (6 bases each). Germline V gene sequence: CDR1 SGHAT, CDR2 FQNNGV. CDR3 size: 17 residues. V was cut by 6 bases and J by 1 base, with 18 bases left in between. The CDR3 DNA follows: TGTGCCAGCAGTTCAAGTACCGCGGGACAGAACACCGGGGAGCTGTTTTTT. Translating it yields CASSSSTAGQNTGELFF.

The chain recombines TRBV29-1 with TRBJ1-1; 7 bases agree with TRBD1. This CDR3 is built from 10 residues. With 6 bases clipped from V and 5 bases from J, the junction kept 0 bases outside the gene matches. CDR1 and CDR2 (germline): SQVTM, ANQGSEA. The CDR3, as DNA: TGCAGCGTCAGGGGGACTGAAGCTTTCTTT. It is translated as CSVRGTEAFF.

This clonotype occurred a few times. V is TRBV7-8 and J is TRBJ2-7; 9 bases agree with TRBD2. The germline V gene encodes CDR1 SGHVS and CDR2 FQNEAQ. The CDR3 loop spans 16 amino acids. V shed 0 bases and J 5 bases; nucleotides not matched to a gene: 8. The CDR3 coding sequence is TGTGCCAGCAGCTTAGCCCCGGGACTAGCTAGCCACGAGCAGTACTTC. Translation: CASSLAPGLASHEQYF.

Here the CDR3 reads CASSPGQVSNQPQHF. CDR3 coding DNA: TGTGCCAGCAGCCCCGGGCAGGTTAGCAATCAGCCCCAGCATTTT. The gene calls are TRBV7-2 and TRBJ1-5; D is ambiguous. The CDR3 has 15 amino acids. V was clipped by 5 bases and J by 0 bases, with 11 bases between them. The germline CDR1 and CDR2 sequences are SGHTA and FQGNSA.

The chain links TRBV27 to TRBJ2-1; 13 bases fit TRBD2. Trimming at V came to 0 bases and at J to 6 bases, leaving 8 bases not matched to a gene. Germline values: CDR1 MNHEY, CDR2 SMNVEV (reference sequence). This CDR3 has 18 residues. The CDR3 region has the DNA TGTGCCAGCAGTTTATCCCCGCCCAGACTAGCGGGGGGCAATGAGCAGTTCTTC. Its translation is CASSLSPPRLAGGNEQFF.

Within the sample, this clonotype is medium-sized (0.01 to 0.1%). The V and J genes are TRBV7-8 and TRBJ2-7, with 7 bases aligning to TRBD1. This CDR3 comprises 16 residues. V shed 5 bases and J 7 bases; nucleotides not matched to a gene: 17. CDR1 SGHVS and CDR2 FQNEAQ come from the germline V gene. CDR3 nucleotides: TGTGCCAGCAGCCGATCCCCGACAGGGATTAAAGCGGAGCAGTACTTC. Translating gives CASSRSPTGIKAEQYF.

V usage is TRBV14 and J usage is TRBJ2-1; D gene uncertain. Trimming stripped 1 base from V and 5 bases from J, with 12 bases between. In germline, CDR1 is SGHDN, CDR2 FVKESK. The CDR3 loop spans 15 amino acids. The CDR3 bases are TGTGCCAGCAGCCAAGGGGGTGCCTTTGACAATGAGCAGTTCTTC. This translates into CASSQGGAFDNEQFF.

This clonotype was counted only a few times. The chain has TRBV29-1 and TRBJ1-1; 7 nucleotides agree with TRBD1. This CDR3 spans 11 amino acids. Looked up from germline, CDR1 is SQVTM and CDR2 is ANQGSEA. V trimming: 6 bases; J trimming: 8 bases; junction bases outside the gene matches: 6. CDR3: CSVTRGVEAFF. The DNA of the CDR3 is TGCAGCGTCACCAGGGGGGTGGAAGCTTTCTTT.

The rearrangement uses TRBV7-9 and TRBJ2-3; D is uncertain. This CDR3 is built from 14 residues. The V end was cut by 3 bases, the J end by 0 bases, with 7 bases between. Germline lookup yields CDR1 SEHNR and CDR2 FQNEAQ (reference sequence). CDR3 sequence (DNA): TGTGCCAGCAGCTTTCTGGACAGCACAGATACGCAGTATTTT. The encoded protein is CASSFLDSTDTQYF. Full variable domain (outside the CDR3, taken from reference TRBV7-9 and TRBJ2-3): DTGVSQNPRHKITKRGQNVTFRCDPISEHNRLYWYRQTLGQGPEFLTYFQNEAQLEKSRLLSDRFSAERPKGSFSTLEIQRTEQGDSAMYLCASSFLDSTDTQYFGPGTRLTVL.

This chain links TRBV7-9 with TRBJ2-7, with no clear D. Germline V CDR1 and CDR2: SEHNR, FQNEAQ (reference sequence). The CDR3 totals 13 residues. The germline V and J ends were trimmed by 1 base and 3 bases, with 7 bases remaining between them. CDR3 sequence: CASSLDGNYEQYF. The DNA for the CDR3 is TGTGCCAGCAGCTTAGACGGTAACTACGAGCAGTACTTC.

The CDR3 sequence is CASTFGGQQYF. In DNA, the CDR3 is TGTGCCAGCACTTTCGGGGGGCAGCAGTACTTC. This chain links TRBV27 with TRBJ2-7; maybe TRBD2 (7 bases). CDR1 is MNHEY, CDR2 SMNVEV, per germline (reference sequence). V lost 7 bases, J lost 8 bases, and 12 bases lay in between. The CDR3 totals 11 residues.

This clonotype has just a few counts. The rearrangement links TRBV28 to TRBJ1-3; 7 bases are shared with TRBD1. From germline, CDR1 is MDHEN and CDR2 SYDVKM. Germline trimming cut 6 bases from V and 6 bases from J; bases unmatched to any gene: 8. The CDR3 is made up of 14 amino acids. In nucleotides, the CDR3 is TGTGCCAGCAGCGACAGGGTCTTGGAAAACACCATATATTTT. Protein: CASSDRVLENTIYF.

Only a few counts were recorded for this clonotype. The CDR3 protein is CASSSGVSEQYF. The DNA for the CDR3 is TGTGCCAGCAGCTCCGGGGTTTCGGAGCAGTACTTC. V is TRBV7-9 and J is TRBJ2-7; D may be TRBD2 (5 bases). Germline loops: CDR1 SEHNR, CDR2 FQNEAQ (reference sequence). V was shortened by 4 bases and J by 7 bases, with 11 bases between the two germline ends. There are 12 residues in the CDR3. Looking up the rest from reference TRBV7-9 and TRBJ2-7 gives the full variable domain: DTGVSQNPRHKITKRGQNVTFRCDPISEHNRLYWYRQTLGQGPEFLTYFQNEAQLEKSRLLSDRFSAERPKGSFSTLEIQRTEQGDSAMYLCASSSGVSEQYFGPGTRLTVT.

This clonotype was seen a handful of times. V is TRBV7-2 and J is TRBJ1-1; no reliable D call. Trimming took off 4 bases at V and 1 base at J, with 7 bases between the two ends. Germline-derived CDR1 and CDR2 are SGHTA and FQGNSA. This CDR3 is built from 13 residues. The CDR3 is CASSYTPNTEAFF. In DNA, the CDR3 is TGTGCCAGCAGCTATACTCCGAACACTGAAGCTTTCTTT.

This clonotype was recorded a few times. This sequence joins TRBV5-4 and TRBJ2-1, with D unclear. Trimming took off 2 bases at V and 0 bases at J, with 9 bases between the two ends. Germline V gene sequence: CDR1 SGHNT, CDR2 YYREEE (reference sequence). This CDR3 is built from 15 residues. DNA for the CDR3: TGTGCCAGCAGCTTACCCGAGAGCTCCTACAATGAGCAGTTCTTC. It specifies CASSLPESSYNEQFF.